These 23 T cell receptor beta chains originate from one sample sequenced in a study of T cells in Graves' hyperthyroidism and ophthalmopathy. Amplification yielded TCR beta CDR3 regions, with RNA transcripts as the source. HTBI primers were the set used in a first-round RT-PCR of the TCR CDR3. In TCRdb, the multiplex PCR reads were re-called with MiXCR into one record per CDR3 protein. Among about 300,000 distinct CDR3 sequences listed, roughly 19% were seen once. The specimen was blood. The source of these receptors is a man between 50 and 59 years old with Graves' ophthalmopathy.

V and J are TRBV5-1 and TRBJ2-1, with TRBD1 matching 9 bases. CDR3 size: 15 residues. Losses at the gene ends were 4 bases for V and 8 bases for J; bases not matched to a gene: 10. Germline loops: CDR1 SGHRS, CDR2 YFSETQ. This chain's CDR3 is CASSPTGGEIYEQFF. The CDR3 DNA is TGCGCCAGCAGCCCGACAGGGGGAGAAATCTATGAGCAGTTCTTC.

This clonotype was picked up many times. The chain carries TRBV7-2 and TRBJ2-5, with a tentative D call TRBD1 (6 bases). Trimming removed 5 bases at V and 5 bases at J, with 27 bases between. CDR1 is SGHTA, CDR2 FQGNSA, per germline. The CDR3 contains 18 residues. The CDR3 loop is CASSPRGAEDRPRETQYF. In DNA, the CDR3 is TGTGCCAGCAGCCCCCGAGGGGCAGAGGACAGACCCCGGGAGACCCAGTACTTC.

V usage is TRBV9 and J usage is TRBJ2-1; D may be TRBD2 (7 bases). The CDR3 loop spans 17 amino acids. Trimming removed 0 bases from V and 8 bases from J, with 21 bases in between. Germline CDR1 SGDLS, CDR2 YYNGEE. CDR3 nucleotide sequence: TGTGCCAGCAGCGTAGTGGCTGGGGGGGCCGGACATCATGAGCAGTTCTTC. Translation: CASSVVAGGAGHHEQFF.

This clonotype was seen a few times. V is TRBV7-3 and J is TRBJ2-7, with D hard to call. There are 15 residues in the CDR3. Germline V gene sequence: CDR1 SGHTA, CDR2 FQGTGA. The ends were cut back, 1 base at V and 2 bases at J, with 12 bases in the middle. The CDR3 loop is CASSLIWNEAYEQYF. The DNA for the CDR3 is TGTGCCAGCAGCTTAATCTGGAACGAAGCCTACGAGCAGTACTTC.

This clonotype showed up many times. V is TRBV28 and J is TRBJ2-7; TRBD1 is a possible D gene (5 bases). Trimming left V 6 bases short and J 3 bases short, with 12 bases between. Germline assignment: CDR1 MDHEN and CDR2 SYDVKM. The CDR3 runs to 13 residues. For the CDR3, the DNA is TGTGCCAGCAGCCTAATAGGGGTCTACGAGCAGTACTTC. This encodes CASSLIGVYEQYF. Complete variable domain (other parts from reference TRBV28 and TRBJ2-7): DVKVTQSSRYLVKRTGEKVFLECVQDMDHENMFWYRQDPGLGLRLIYFSYDVKMKEKGDIPEGYSVSREKKERFSLILESASTNQTSMYLCASSLIGVYEQYFGPGTRLTVT.

J is TRBJ2-3 and V is TRBV6-2 or TRBV6-3; D ambiguous. The V end lost 8 bases, the J end lost 0 bases, and 6 bases lay between the germline ends. The CDR3 runs to 12 residues. From germline, CDR1 is MNHEY and CDR2 SVGEGT. For the CDR3, the DNA is TGTGCCAGCGGGTTCAGCACAGATACGCAGTATTTT. As protein: CASGFSTDTQYF.

This rearrangement joins TRBV7-3 to TRBJ2-1; possible D gene TRBD2, 5 bases. Germline assignment: CDR1 SGHTA and CDR2 FQGTGA. Trimming shortened V by 5 bases and J by 2 bases, and 13 bases separated the two germline ends. The CDR3 extends over 15 amino acids. For the CDR3, the DNA is TGTGCCAGCAGCCTCTTCAGCGGACCCTACAATGAGCAGTTCTTC. It yields the protein CASSLFSGPYNEQFF.

The table lists this clonotype with a few counts. The V gene is TRBV12-3 or TRBV12-4, the J gene TRBJ2-1; possible D gene TRBD2, 6 bases. The CDR3 consists of 13 residues. V was shortened by 7 bases and J by 7 bases, with 14 bases between the two germline ends. CDR3 nucleotide sequence: TGTGCCAGCAACGGGGGACTCCCGAATGAGCAGTTCTTC. Translation gives CASNGGLPNEQFF.

This clonotype came up many times. The chain employs TRBV5-6 and TRBJ2-5, with TRBD2 as a possible D gene (5 bases). Looked up from germline, CDR1 is SGHDT and CDR2 is YYEEEE. Trimming removed 4 bases at V and 5 bases at J, with 12 bases between. The CDR3 consists of 13 residues. CDR3 nucleotide sequence: TGTGCCAGCAGCGAGGGTACGTGGGAGACCCAGTACTTC. It codes for CASSEGTWETQYF.

This clonotype was detected a few times. The chain links TRBV29-1 to TRBJ2-7, with D unclear. The V end was cut by 2 bases, the J end by 0 bases, with 11 bases between. Germline V gene data show CDR1 as SQVTM and CDR2 as ANQGSEA. This CDR3 comprises 14 residues. CDR3 in DNA: TGCAGCGTTGAACTAGAACACGTCTCCTACGAGCAGTACTTC. Translated, it gives CSVELEHVSYEQYF.

This clonotype has more than one count but fewer than ten. This sequence joins TRBV5-1 and TRBJ2-7; no reliable D call. Trimming took 3 bases from V and 5 from J, leaving 18 bases between them. CDR1 is SGHRS, CDR2 YFSETQ, per germline. This CDR3 region has 15 residues. In DNA, the CDR3 is TGCGCCAGCAGCTCCCAACCTACAGAGTCCCACGAGCAGTACTTC. It yields the protein CASSSQPTESHEQYF.

This sequence joins TRBV6-1 and TRBJ2-6; 7 bases fit TRBD1. The CDR3 contains 17 residues. Trimming took 6 bases from V and 4 from J; bases not matched to a gene: 12. The germline V gene has CDR1 MNHNS and CDR2 SASEGT. The CDR3 loop is CASSRDSPQSGANVLTF. For the CDR3, the DNA is TGTGCCAGCAGCAGGGACAGCCCCCAGTCGGGGGCCAACGTCCTGACTTTC.

In this sample, this clonotype turned up once. The chain recombines TRBV12-3 or TRBV12-4 with TRBJ1-2; D is uncertain. The CDR3 is 13 amino acids. Trimming left V 2 bases short and J 6 bases short, with 10 bases between. The CDR3, as DNA: TGTGCCAGCAGTTTACAGGTAAATGATGGCTACACCTTC. Its protein product is CASSLQVNDGYTF.

In its sample, this clonotype was seen many times. The chain links TRBV2 to TRBJ2-3; D ambiguous. This CDR3 comprises 15 residues. V lost 7 bases and J lost 4, with 18 bases in between. Germline values: CDR1 SNHLY, CDR2 FYNNEI. CDR3 in amino acids: CASKLRATSADTQYF. The DNA of the CDR3 is TGTGCCAGCAAACTACGGGCAACCTCAGCAGATACGCAGTATTTT. Looking up the rest from reference TRBV2 and TRBJ2-3 gives the full variable domain: EPEVTQTPSHQVTQMGQEVILRCVPISNHLYFYWYRQILGQKVEFLVSFYNNEISEKSEIFDDQFSVERPDGSNFTLKIRSTKLEDSAMYFCASKLRATSADTQYFGPGTRLTVL.

This clonotype was picked up a small number of times. The J gene is TRBJ2-5, the V gene TRBV2, with 7 bases lining up with TRBD2. The CDR3 runs 14 residues. V dropped 3 bases and J dropped 7; count of bases not matched to a gene: 8. Germline CDR1 reads SNHLY; CDR2 reads FYNNEI. The CDR3, as DNA: TGTGCCAGCAGTGACCCTCCGCCGGGGGGGACCCAGTACTTC. Translating it yields CASSDPPPGGTQYF.

The V call is TRBV9, the J call TRBJ2-3; 10 bases match TRBD2. CDR3 length: 13 residues. Germline V lookup: CDR1 SGDLS, CDR2 YYNGEE. V gave up 4 bases and J gave up 12 bases; unmatched junction bases: 8. The CDR3 DNA sequence: TGTGCCAGCAGCCTGGAGACTAGCGGGTTACAGTATTTT. This codes for CASSLETSGLQYF. The full variable domain, in which reference TRBV9 and TRBJ2-3 provide the parts outside the CDR3, is DSGVTQTPKHLITATGQRVTLRCSPRSGDLSVYWYQQSLDQGLQFLIQYYNGEERAKGNILERFSAQQFPDLHSELNLSSLELGDSALYFCASSLETSGLQYFGPGTRLTVL.

This clonotype was counted many times. V and J are TRBV6-1 and TRBJ1-5; 11 nucleotides line up with TRBD1. The CDR3 runs 21 residues. Germline assignment: CDR1 MNHNS and CDR2 SASEGT. Trimming removed 4 bases from V and 2 bases from J; junction bases left unmatched: 19. The CDR3 region has the DNA TGTGCCAGCAGTGCCCCTGGGAGGGACAGGGGGACCCCCCTGGGCAATCAGCCCCAGCATTTT. Its translation: CASSAPGRDRGTPLGNQPQHF.

This clonotype occurred many times. The chain employs TRBV11-2 and TRBJ2-5, with D tentatively TRBD2 (7 bases). Trimming stripped 4 bases from V and 0 bases from J, with 27 bases between. CDR3 length: 20 residues. CDR1 is SGHAT and CDR2 is FQNNGV in the germline V gene. DNA for the CDR3: TGTGCCAGCAGCTGGGGGGGGCAAACCCTCACGCCAGGGAACCAAGAGACCCAGTACTTC. Protein product: CASSWGGQTLTPGNQETQYF.

This clonotype was found many times. V is TRBV2 and J is TRBJ2-5; 9 bases align to TRBD1. Germline V lookup: CDR1 SNHLY, CDR2 FYNNEI. The CDR3 has 15 amino acids. The ends lost 3 bases at V and 5 bases at J; junction bases unmatched: 7. The CDR3 loop reads CASSESQGAGETQYF. Here the CDR3 DNA reads TGTGCCAGCAGTGAGTCACAGGGGGCTGGGGAGACCCAGTACTTC.

The rearrangement uses TRBV7-8 and TRBJ2-1, with a weak D call TRBD2 (5 bases). Trimming took off 3 bases at V and 7 bases at J, with 19 bases between the two ends. The CDR3 is 16 residues long. Germline lookup yields CDR1 SGHVS and CDR2 FQNEAQ. The CDR3 loop is CASSFYGVGSQNEQFF. The CDR3 bases are TGTGCCAGCAGCTTTTACGGGGTCGGGTCTCAGAATGAGCAGTTCTTC.

The rearrangement uses TRBV19 and TRBJ2-1, with D possibly TRBD2 on 6 matching bases. There are 12 residues in the CDR3. Per the germline V gene, CDR1 is LNHDA and CDR2 is SQIVND (reference sequence). V was shortened by 11 bases and J by 2 bases, with 10 bases between the two germline ends. CDR3 bases: TGTGCCGTTAGCGGTACCTACAATGAGCAGTTCTTC. Translating gives CAVSGTYNEQFF.

This clonotype has at least ten counts. This chain joins TRBV14 and TRBJ1-3; unclear D gene. Trimming took 1 base from V and 2 from J, leaving 6 bases between them. This CDR3 is built from 14 residues. CDR1 and CDR2 (germline): SGHDN, FVKESK. CDR3 DNA sequence: TGTGCCAGCAGCCAAGGATCTGCTGGAAACACCATATATTTT. Translated, it gives CASSQGSAGNTIYF.

The sample holds a few counts of this clonotype. The chain employs TRBV5-6 and TRBJ2-7, with D perhaps TRBD1 (6 bases). The germline V and J ends were trimmed by 4 bases and 0 bases, with 14 bases remaining between them. The CDR3 runs 15 residues. In germline, CDR1 is SGHDT, CDR2 YYEEEE. The chain's CDR3 is CASSRIDRNSYEQYF. CDR3 coding DNA: TGTGCCAGCAGCCGTATCGACAGGAACTCCTACGAGCAGTACTTC.